This TCR beta chain emerged from a study of T-cell reconstitution after alpha-beta-depleted transplantation in children. Study results and caveats: Most T-cell counts and diversity one year after the transplant came from T cells that were newly produced. There were some patients whose high TCRbeta diversity at day 60 came from surviving recipient T cells and thymic progenitors. Expanded graft clones numbering several hundred reportedly gave rise to alpha-beta T cells about two months after transplant.

As for this clonotype: What it binds is unknown.

Germline V gene data show CDR1 as SGHKS and CDR2 as YYEKEE (reference sequence). With 1 base removed from V and 4 bases from J, the gap between germline ends came to 11 bases. The CDR3 extends over 14 amino acids. A TCRbeta library incorporating unique molecular identifiers was prepared. MiXCR, applied by TCRdb to the PCR reads, yields one record per CDR3 protein. Here the sample spans about 830,000 distinct CDR3 sequences, 16% being singletons. This receptor was obtained from a male patient between 5 and 17 years old who had a stem cell transplant for acute lymphoblastic leukemia, so the T cells may come from the graft donor. Here the sequenced sample was PBMCs, mostly from graft donor cells, taken 360 days after TCRalphabeta/CD19-depleted stem cell transplant. This sequence joins TRBV5-5 and TRBJ1-1; D unresolved. CDR3 coding DNA: TGTGCCAGCAGCTTGTTGATCCCAATCACTGAAGCTTTCTTT. Translating gives CASSLLIPITEAFF.